Below, 11 T cell receptor beta chains from the same sample are listed, as sequenced in a study of cytomegalovirus exposure and HLA in healthy donors. With 60 Vbeta and 13 Jbeta primers, the PCR was carried out. Produced via immunoSEQ multiplex PCR; TCRdb's table is partial and in-frame only. The sample holds around 110,000 clones, about 70% seen once. The sequencing sample was made of PBMCs. These receptors were obtained from a man aged 30 to 45 in good health and CMV-seropositive.

J is TRBJ1-3 and V is TRBV7-2, with D perhaps TRBD1 (6 bases). The germline V and J ends were trimmed by 3 bases and 2 bases, with 11 bases remaining between them. Looked up from germline, CDR1 is SGHTA and CDR2 is FQGNSA. This CDR3 region has 15 residues. The DNA of the CDR3 is TGTGCCAGCAGCTTCAGGGGAATGCCTGGAAACACCATATATTTT. Translation: CASSFRGMPGNTIYF.

The table lists this clone with many counts. The chain combines TRBV19 with TRBJ1-5; D is uncertain. Looked up from germline, CDR1 is LNHDA and CDR2 is SQIVND (reference sequence). Trimming pared 1 base from V and 3 bases from J, leaving 7 bases between. This CDR3 spans 14 amino acids. The CDR3: CASSIVAYNQPQHF. CDR3 in DNA: TGTGCCAGTAGTATAGTAGCATACAATCAGCCCCAGCATTTT.

The table lists this clone with a few counts. The CDR3 sequence: CASSSSGQGRGYTF. The CDR3 DNA reads as TGTGCCAGTAGCTCTTCCGGACAGGGCCGTGGCTACACCTTC. The chain uses TRBV19 and TRBJ1-2; 8 nucleotides match TRBD1. This CDR3 spans 14 amino acids. Trimming at V came to 6 bases and at J to 7 bases, leaving 10 bases not matched to a gene. CDR1 is LNHDA, CDR2 SQIVND, per germline (reference sequence).

The V gene is TRBV28, the J gene TRBJ1-1, with D hard to call. Looked up from germline, CDR1 is MDHEN and CDR2 is SYDVKM. This CDR3 comprises 13 residues. V lost 5 bases and J 6 bases, leaving 13 bases between the germline ends. The CDR3 is CASSPGTGPEAFF. As DNA, the CDR3 is TGTGCCAGCAGTCCGGGTACCGGTCCTGAAGCTTTCTTT. The whole variable domain, filled in from reference TRBV28 and TRBJ1-1, reads DVKVTQSSRYLVKRTGEKVFLECVQDMDHENMFWYRQDPGLGLRLIYFSYDVKMKEKGDIPEGYSVSREKKERFSLILESASTNQTSMYLCASSPGTGPEAFFGQGTRLTVV.

The rearrangement joins TRBV6-1 to TRBJ1-4; D possibly corresponds to TRBD1 (5 bases). The CDR3 is 14 residues long. The V end lost 5 bases, the J end lost 7 bases, and 14 bases lay between the germline ends. Germline V gene lookup returns CDR1 MNHNS and CDR2 SASEGT. The CDR3 DNA sequence: TGTGCCAGCAGTTCGCAGGGTGTGAGTGAAAAACTGTTTTTT. Protein product: CASSSQGVSEKLFF.

The DNA for the CDR3 is TGTGCCAGCAGCTTAGGAGTAGCGGGGGGGTACAATGAGCAGTTCTTC. It codes for CASSLGVAGGYNEQFF. This sequence joins TRBV7-2 and TRBJ2-1; TRBD2 agrees at 11 bases. The ends lost 1 base at V and 4 bases at J; junction bases unmatched: 3. Germline V gives CDR1 SGHTA, CDR2 FQGNSA. This CDR3 is 16 amino acids long.

In its sample, this clone was seen many times. The rearrangement uses TRBV5-6 and TRBJ2-3; 12 bases align to TRBD2. The CDR3 covers 17 residues. Germline V gives CDR1 SGHDT, CDR2 YYEEEE. V lost 0 bases and J lost 1; bases outside the gene matches: 3. The DNA of the CDR3 is TGTGCCAGCAGCTTGGTCAGGACTAGCGGGGGCACAGATACGCAGTATTTT. This translates into CASSLVRTSGGTDTQYF. The variable domain in full, with the rest retrieved from reference TRBV5-6 and TRBJ2-3, is DAGVTQSPTHLIKTRGQQVTLRCSPKSGHDTVSWYQQALGQGPQFIFQYYEEEERQRGNFPDRFSGHQFPNYSSELNVNALLLGDSALYLCASSLVRTSGGTDTQYFGPGTRLTVL.

This clone was counted once. The gene calls are TRBV27 and TRBJ2-3; 15 bases are a match to TRBD2. Per germline, CDR1 MNHEY and CDR2 SMNVEV (reference sequence). There are 17 residues in the CDR3. The junction had 7 bases not matched to a gene; V was cut back by 5 bases and J by 4 bases. The CDR3 reads CASSPGTSGGRADTQYF. The CDR3 nucleotides read TGTGCCAGCAGTCCAGGGACTAGCGGGGGGAGAGCAGATACGCAGTATTTT.

The rearrangement links TRBV6-1 to TRBJ1-5; possible D gene TRBD1, 5 bases. The germline V gene encodes CDR1 MNHNS and CDR2 SASEGT. V was shortened by 8 bases and J by 3 bases, with 11 bases between the two germline ends. CDR3 length: 13 residues. This CDR3 reads CASGEQVNQPQHF. For the CDR3, the DNA is TGTGCCAGCGGGGAACAGGTCAATCAGCCCCAGCATTTT.

The chain combines TRBV10-3 with TRBJ2-7; D is uncertain. The CDR3 sequence is 14 residues long. Trimming took off 2 bases at V and 3 bases at J, with 11 bases between the two ends. Germline assignment: CDR1 ENHRY and CDR2 SYGVKD. The CDR3 loop reads CAISEVGRNYEQYF. The CDR3 region has the DNA TGTGCCATCAGTGAGGTAGGCAGGAACTACGAGCAGTACTTC.

V and J are TRBV4-2 and TRBJ1-2, with D tentatively TRBD1 (5 bases). Trimming left V 2 bases short and J 4 bases short, with 14 bases between. CDR1 and CDR2 (germline): LGHNA, YNFKEQ. This CDR3 region has 15 residues. The chain's CDR3 is CASSQKAGGGYGYTF. DNA for the CDR3: TGTGCCAGCAGCCAAAAAGCGGGGGGGGGCTATGGCTACACCTTC.